The following is a T cell receptor beta chain sequence with its context. Its antigen is not identified. CDR3 length: 17 residues. Germline-derived CDR1 and CDR2 are SGHRS and YFSETQ. V was trimmed by 4 bases and J by 2 bases, leaving 22 bases between them. The assay was immunoSEQ multiplex PCR, and TCRdb's table has in-frame clones only and misses some. The data contain fewer than 150,000 clones, roughly nine tenths of them singletons. Second-dose timings of about 4 or about 12 weeks were pooled. This sample stems from a study of T cell responses to AZD1222 COVID-19 vaccine. General study results and limits: Clonal diversity was possibly underestimated; the donors were predominantly white British and more often female. Reportedly, close to half of spike-specific TCRs are directed against unmutated variant regions.

The clonotype comes from an adult who received the AZD1222 COVID-19 vaccine. The sequencing used peripheral blood, collected 28 days after the second AZD1222 dose. The V call is TRBV5-1, the J call TRBJ2-7; the D gene is possibly TRBD2 (6 bases). This CDR3 reads CASSPLIGGQGTYEQYF. DNA of the CDR3: TGCGCCAGCAGCCCCCTCATAGGAGGGCAGGGCACCTACGAGCAGTACTTC.